What follows are 11 T cell receptor beta chains derived from one specimen sequenced in a study of blood T cell repertoires in COVID-19. TCRdb's copy holds only in-frame clones and misses some; the assay was immunoSEQ multiplex PCR. The sample comprises some 150,000 clones, around 85% of which are singletons, and less than 3.5% rests with the top ten. The sample comprised peripheral blood. These receptors came from a man between 65 and 85 years old with acute or convalescent COVID-19.

The chain employs TRBV2 and TRBJ2-5, with TRBD2 matching 7 bases. The DNA end favors TRBJ2-7, so the J call may be wrong. The CDR3 covers 14 residues. Germline loops: CDR1 SNHLY, CDR2 FYNNEI. The CDR3 region is CASSELGGSYEQYF. The CDR3 coding sequence is TGTGCCAGCAGTGAACTGGGGGGGTCCTACGAGCAGTACTTC.

The CDR3 here is CASESAGELFF. The CDR3 DNA follows: TGTGCCAGCGAAAGCGCCGGGGAGCTGTTTTTT. This rearrangement joins TRBV7-9 to TRBJ2-2; D unclear. Germline loops: CDR1 SEHNR, CDR2 FQNEAQ (reference sequence). The V gene lost 8 bases and the J gene lost 6 bases, with 7 bases spanning the gap. CDR3 size: 11 residues.

The chain links TRBV7-9 to TRBJ2-7; 8 bases match TRBD1. CDR3 length: 13 amino acids. V lost 4 bases, J lost 3 bases, and 2 bases stayed unmatched. Germline V lookup: CDR1 SEHNR, CDR2 FQNEAQ (reference sequence). The CDR3 loop is CASSSGQVYEQYF. Written as DNA, the CDR3 is TGTGCCAGCAGCTCGGGACAGGTCTACGAGCAGTACTTC.

On this clone: A much bigger clone sits one base away, suggesting this may be a read error. The V and J genes are TRBV3-1 (or the pseudogene TRBV3-2) and TRBJ2-1; 16 nucleotides line up with TRBD2. The CDR3 runs 15 residues. Germline loops: CDR1 LGHDT, CDR2 YNNKEL (reference sequence). This CDR3 is CVSSQGLAGGGEQFF. For the CDR3, the DNA is TGTGTCAGCAGCCAGGGACTAGCGGGAGGGGGTGAGCAGTTCTTC.

This clone was seen a few times. The chain recombines TRBV19 with TRBJ2-3; the match to TRBD2 covers 13 bases. The CDR3 extends over 17 amino acids. The germline V gene encodes CDR1 LNHDA and CDR2 SQIVND (reference sequence). V lost 6 bases and J lost 0; bases outside the gene matches: 6. The CDR3 DNA is TGTGCCAGTAGCCGGACTAGCGGGAGTCACAGCACAGATACGCAGTATTTT. Translating it yields CASSRTSGSHSTDTQYF.

V is TRBV5-1 and J is TRBJ2-1; TRBD2 matches 7 bases. Trimming took 4 bases from V and 0 from J; bases not matched to a gene: 4. Per the germline V gene, CDR1 is SGHRS and CDR2 is YFSETQ. The length of the CDR3 is 15 residues. CDR3 sequence reads: CASSGTSASYNEQFF. The CDR3 bases are TGCGCCAGCAGCGGAACTAGCGCCTCCTACAATGAGCAGTTCTTC.

This clone was picked up one time. The gene calls are TRBV5-1 and TRBJ2-7; 7 bases agree with TRBD2. The CDR3 contains 18 residues. Unmatched junction bases numbered 12, after V lost 0 bases and J lost 0 bases. Germline-derived CDR1 and CDR2 are SGHRS and YFSETQ. CDR3 loop: CASSLGVSGPTFSYEQYF. The CDR3, as DNA: TGCGCCAGCAGCTTGGGGGTTAGCGGGCCTACGTTCTCCTACGAGCAGTACTTC. The whole variable domain, remainder taken from reference TRBV5-1 and TRBJ2-7, is KAGVTQTPRYLIKTRGQQVTLSCSPISGHRSVSWYQQTPGQGLQFLFEYFSETQRNKGNFPGRFSGRQFSNSRSEMNVSTLELGDSALYLCASSLGVSGPTFSYEQYFGPGTRLTVT.

J is TRBJ2-4 and V is TRBV30; TRBD2 matches at 9 bases. Germline lookup yields CDR1 GTSNPN and CDR2 SVGIG (reference sequence). V was pared by 0 bases and J by 1 base, with 4 bases of the junction left unmatched. The CDR3 spans 16 residues. Here the CDR3 DNA reads TGTGCCTGGAGTGTGCTAGCGGGACTTGCCAAAAACATTCAGTACTTC. Its translation is CAWSVLAGLAKNIQYF.

The CDR3 bases are TGCGCCAGCAGCTTGGGACTAGGGGAGCAGTACTTC. It translates to CASSLGLGEQYF. The gene calls are TRBV5-1 and TRBJ2-7; perhaps TRBD2 as D (6 bases). The CDR3 spans 12 residues. Germline CDR1 reads SGHRS; CDR2 reads YFSETQ. The germline V and J ends were trimmed by 0 bases and 7 bases, with 8 bases remaining between them.

The chain joins TRBV3-1 (or the pseudogene TRBV3-2) to TRBJ2-7, with 10 bases aligning to TRBD1. The CDR3 contains 15 residues. Germline CDR1 and CDR2: LGHDT and YNNKEL (reference sequence). Unmatched junction bases numbered 4, after V lost 3 bases and J lost 2 bases. DNA for the CDR3: TGTGCCAGCAGCCAGATGACAGGGGGCCCCTACGAGCAGTACTTC. Protein: CASSQMTGGPYEQYF.

The chain uses TRBV27 and TRBJ1-2; D is possibly TRBD1 (5 bases). This CDR3 region has 14 residues. The V and J ends lost 2 bases and 0 bases respectively, with 7 bases between them. Looked up from germline, CDR1 is MNHEY and CDR2 is SMNVEV (reference sequence). As DNA, the CDR3 is TGTGCCAGCAGTTTACGGGGGACTAACTATGGCTACACCTTC. Its translation is CASSLRGTNYGYTF.